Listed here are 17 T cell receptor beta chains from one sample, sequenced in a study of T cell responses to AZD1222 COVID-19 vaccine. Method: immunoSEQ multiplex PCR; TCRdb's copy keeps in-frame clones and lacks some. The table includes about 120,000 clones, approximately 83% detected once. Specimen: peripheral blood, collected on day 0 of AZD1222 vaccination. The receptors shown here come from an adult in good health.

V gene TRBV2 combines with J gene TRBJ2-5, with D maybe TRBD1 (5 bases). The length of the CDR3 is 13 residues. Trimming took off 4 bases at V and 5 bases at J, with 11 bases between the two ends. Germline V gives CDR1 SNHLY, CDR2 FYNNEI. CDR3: CASSVQGLETQYF. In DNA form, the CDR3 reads TGTGCCAGCAGTGTCCAGGGTTTGGAGACCCAGTACTTC.

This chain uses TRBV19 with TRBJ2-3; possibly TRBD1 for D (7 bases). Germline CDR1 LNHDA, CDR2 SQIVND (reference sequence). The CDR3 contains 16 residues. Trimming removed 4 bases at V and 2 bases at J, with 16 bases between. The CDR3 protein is CASSTRQGGNTDTQYF. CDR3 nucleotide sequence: TGTGCCAGTAGTACCCGACAGGGAGGTAACACAGATACGCAGTATTTT.

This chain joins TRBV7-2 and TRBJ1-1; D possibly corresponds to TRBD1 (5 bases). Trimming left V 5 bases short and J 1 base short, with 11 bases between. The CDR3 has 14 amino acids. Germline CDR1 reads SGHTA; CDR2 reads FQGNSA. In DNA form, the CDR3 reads TGTGCCAGCAGCCCCCCAGGGTCGAACACTGAAGCTTTCTTT. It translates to CASSPPGSNTEAFF. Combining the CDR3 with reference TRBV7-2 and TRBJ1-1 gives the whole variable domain GAGVSQSPSNKVTEKGKDVELRCDPISGHTALYWYRQSLGQGLEFLIYFQGNSAPDKSGLPSDRFSAERTGGSVSTLTIQRTQQEDSAVYLCASSPPGSNTEAFFGQGTRLTVV.

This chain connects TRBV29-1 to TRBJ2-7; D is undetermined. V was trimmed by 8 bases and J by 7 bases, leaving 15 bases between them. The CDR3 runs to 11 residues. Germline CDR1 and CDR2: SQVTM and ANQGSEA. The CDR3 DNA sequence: TGCAGCTACATAAACCTCGGGGAGCAGTACTTC. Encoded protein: CSYINLGEQYF.

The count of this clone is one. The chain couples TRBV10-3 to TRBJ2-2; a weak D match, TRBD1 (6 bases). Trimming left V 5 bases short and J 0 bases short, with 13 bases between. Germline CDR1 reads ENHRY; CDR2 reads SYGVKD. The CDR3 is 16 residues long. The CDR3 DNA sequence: TGTGCCATCAGTACCCTGACAGGCCCGAACACCGGGGAGCTGTTTTTT. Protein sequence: CAISTLTGPNTGELFF.

The CDR3 DNA follows: TGTGCCAGTACTAGAACCCTAAATTCCTACGAGCAGTACTTC. This codes for CASTRTLNSYEQYF. This chain joins TRBV19 and TRBJ2-7; D remains ambiguous. Germline lookup yields CDR1 LNHDA and CDR2 SQIVND (reference sequence). The V gene lost 7 bases and the J gene lost 1 base, with 14 bases spanning the gap. The CDR3 has 14 residues.

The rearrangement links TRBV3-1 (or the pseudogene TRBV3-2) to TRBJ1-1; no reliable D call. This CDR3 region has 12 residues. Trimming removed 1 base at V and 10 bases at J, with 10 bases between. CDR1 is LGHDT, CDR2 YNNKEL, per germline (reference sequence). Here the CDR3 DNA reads TGTGCCAGCAGCCAAGCCCACTATGGAGCTTTCTTT. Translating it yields CASSQAHYGAFF.

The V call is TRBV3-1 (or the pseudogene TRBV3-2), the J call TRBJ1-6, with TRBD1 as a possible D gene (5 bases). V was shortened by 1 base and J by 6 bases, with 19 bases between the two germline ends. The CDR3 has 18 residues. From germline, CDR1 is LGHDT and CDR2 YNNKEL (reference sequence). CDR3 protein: CASSQGRNRNAFNSPLHF. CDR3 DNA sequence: TGTGCCAGCAGCCAAGGGAGGAACAGGAACGCGTTTAATTCACCCCTCCACTTT.

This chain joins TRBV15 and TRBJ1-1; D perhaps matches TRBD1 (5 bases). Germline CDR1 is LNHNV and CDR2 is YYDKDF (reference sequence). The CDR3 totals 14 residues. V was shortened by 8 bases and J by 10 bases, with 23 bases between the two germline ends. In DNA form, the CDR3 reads TGTGCCACCGAACCTAATCCGGGGCAGGGAGCAGCTTTCTTT. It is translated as CATEPNPGQGAAFF.

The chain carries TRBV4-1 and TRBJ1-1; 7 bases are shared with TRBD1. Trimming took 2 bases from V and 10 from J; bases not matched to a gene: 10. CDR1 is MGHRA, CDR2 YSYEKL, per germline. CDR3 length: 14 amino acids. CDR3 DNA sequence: TGCGCCAGCAGCCAACAACAGGGGCCTGATCGAGCTTTCTTT. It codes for CASSQQQGPDRAFF.

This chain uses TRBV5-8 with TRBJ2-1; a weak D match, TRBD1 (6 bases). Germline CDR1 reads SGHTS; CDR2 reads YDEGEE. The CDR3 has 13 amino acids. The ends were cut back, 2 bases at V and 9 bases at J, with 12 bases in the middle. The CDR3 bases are TGTGCCAGCAGCTTTCAGGGGCGGACTGAGCAGTTCTTC. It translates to CASSFQGRTEQFF.

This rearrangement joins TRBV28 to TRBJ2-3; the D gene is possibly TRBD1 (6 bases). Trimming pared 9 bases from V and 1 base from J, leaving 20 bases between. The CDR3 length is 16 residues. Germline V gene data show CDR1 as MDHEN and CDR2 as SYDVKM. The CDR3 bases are TGTGCCAGTCTTCCCTCTCTGGGGGCCGGCACAGATACGCAGTATTTT. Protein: CASLPSLGAGTDTQYF. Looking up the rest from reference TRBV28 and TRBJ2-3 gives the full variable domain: DVKVTQSSRYLVKRTGEKVFLECVQDMDHENMFWYRQDPGLGLRLIYFSYDVKMKEKGDIPEGYSVSREKKERFSLILESASTNQTSMYLCASLPSLGAGTDTQYFGPGTRLTVL.

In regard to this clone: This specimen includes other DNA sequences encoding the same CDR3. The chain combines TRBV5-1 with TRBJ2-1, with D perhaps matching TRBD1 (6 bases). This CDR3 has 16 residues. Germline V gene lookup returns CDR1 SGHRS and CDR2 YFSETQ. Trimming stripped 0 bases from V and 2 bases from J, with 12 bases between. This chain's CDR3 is CASSLEPTGTYNEQFF. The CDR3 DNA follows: TGCGCCAGCAGCTTGGAGCCGACAGGAACCTACAATGAGCAGTTCTTC. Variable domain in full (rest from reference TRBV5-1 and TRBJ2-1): KAGVTQTPRYLIKTRGQQVTLSCSPISGHRSVSWYQQTPGQGLQFLFEYFSETQRNKGNFPGRFSGRQFSNSRSEMNVSTLELGDSALYLCASSLEPTGTYNEQFFGPGTRLTVL.

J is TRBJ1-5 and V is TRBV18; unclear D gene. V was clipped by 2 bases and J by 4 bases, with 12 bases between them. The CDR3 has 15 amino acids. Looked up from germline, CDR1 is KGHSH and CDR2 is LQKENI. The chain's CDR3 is CASSPTDLGNQPQHF. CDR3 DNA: TGTGCCAGCTCACCAACGGACTTAGGAAATCAGCCCCAGCATTTT.

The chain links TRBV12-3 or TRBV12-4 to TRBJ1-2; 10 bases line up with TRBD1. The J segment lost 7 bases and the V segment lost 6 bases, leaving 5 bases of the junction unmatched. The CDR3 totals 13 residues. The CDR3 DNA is TGTGCCAGCAGGGAGACAGGGGGCGGTGGCTACACCTTC. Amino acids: CASRETGGGGYTF.

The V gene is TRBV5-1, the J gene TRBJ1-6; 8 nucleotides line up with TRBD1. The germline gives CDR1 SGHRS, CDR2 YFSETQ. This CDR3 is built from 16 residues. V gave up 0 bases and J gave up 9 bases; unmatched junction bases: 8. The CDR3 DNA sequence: TGCGCCAGCAGCTTGGGACAGGGGACGGAAGGTTCACCCCTCCACTTT. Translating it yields CASSLGQGTEGSPLHF.

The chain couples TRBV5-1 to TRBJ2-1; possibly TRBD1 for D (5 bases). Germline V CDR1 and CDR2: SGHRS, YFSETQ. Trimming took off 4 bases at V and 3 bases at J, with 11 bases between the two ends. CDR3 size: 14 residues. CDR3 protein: CASSQGAVYNEQFF. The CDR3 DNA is TGCGCCAGCAGCCAGGGTGCGGTCTACAATGAGCAGTTCTTC.